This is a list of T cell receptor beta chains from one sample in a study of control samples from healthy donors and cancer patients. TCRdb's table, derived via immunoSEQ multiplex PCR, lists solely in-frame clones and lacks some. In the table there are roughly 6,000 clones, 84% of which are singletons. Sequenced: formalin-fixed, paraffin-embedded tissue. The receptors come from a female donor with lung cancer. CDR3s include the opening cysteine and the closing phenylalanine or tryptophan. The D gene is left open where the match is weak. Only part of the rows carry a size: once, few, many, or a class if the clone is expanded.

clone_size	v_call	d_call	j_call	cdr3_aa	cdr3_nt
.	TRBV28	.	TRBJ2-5	CASSLGPETQYF	TGTGCCAGCAGTCTAGGACCGGAGACCCAGTACTTC
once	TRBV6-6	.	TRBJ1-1	CASSRFLNTEAFF	TGTGCCAGCAGCCGCTTCCTGAACACTGAAGCTTTCTTT
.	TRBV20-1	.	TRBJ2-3	CSASFLAYTDTQYF	TGCAGTGCTAGTTTTCTAGCGTACACAGATACGCAGTATTTT
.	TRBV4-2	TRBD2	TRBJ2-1	CASSQVGLADYNEQFF	TGTGCCAGCAGCCAAGTGGGACTAGCGGATTACAATGAGCAGTTCTTC
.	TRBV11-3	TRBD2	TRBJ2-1	CASSLGSGGYNEQFF	TGTGCCAGCAGCTTGGGAAGCGGGGGTTACAATGAGCAGTTCTTC
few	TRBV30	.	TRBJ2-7	CAWSASGLSFEQYF	TGTGCCTGGAGTGCAAGCGGGCTAAGCTTCGAGCAGTACTTC
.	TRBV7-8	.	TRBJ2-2	CASSLFTGELFF	TGTGCCAGCAGCCTATTCACCGGGGAGCTGTTTTTT
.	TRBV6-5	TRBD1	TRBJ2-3	CTSSYSGQSTDTQYF	TGTACCAGCAGTTACTCGGGACAGAGCACAGATACGCAGTATTTT
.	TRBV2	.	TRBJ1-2	CATSVLSYTF	TGTGCCACTTCCGTCCTCTCGTACACCTTC
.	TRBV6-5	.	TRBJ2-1	CASIEFYNEQFF	TGTGCCAGCATCGAGTTCTACAATGAGCAGTTCTTC
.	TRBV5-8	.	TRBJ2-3	CASSSLAGGDTQYF	TGTGCCAGCAGCTCCCTAGCTGGGGGAGATACGCAGTATTTT
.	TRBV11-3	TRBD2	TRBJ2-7	CASSLGLADSYEQYF	TGTGCCAGCAGCCTCGGACTAGCGGACTCCTACGAGCAGTACTTC
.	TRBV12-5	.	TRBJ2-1	CASALESGVSYNEQFF	TGTGCTAGTGCTTTAGAGAGCGGTGTTTCCTACAATGAGCAGTTCTTC
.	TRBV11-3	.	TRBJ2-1	CASSRPSLSYNEQFF	TGTGCCAGCAGCCGGCCGTCTCTCTCCTACAATGAGCAGTTCTTC
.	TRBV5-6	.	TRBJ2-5	CASSAPTGLETQYF	TGTGCCAGCAGCGCCCCCACGGGGCTTGAGACCCAGTACTTC
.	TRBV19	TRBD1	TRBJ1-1	CASSWDREVTEAFF	TGTGCCAGTAGTTGGGACAGGGAGGTCACTGAAGCTTTCTTT
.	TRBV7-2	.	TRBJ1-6	CASSLDHSSYNSPLHF	TGTGCCAGCAGCCTCGACCATAGCTCCTATAATTCACCCCTCCACTTT
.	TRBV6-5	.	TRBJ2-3	CASRWDPDRPDTQYF	TGTGCCAGCAGATGGGACCCTGACCGGCCAGATACGCAGTATTTT
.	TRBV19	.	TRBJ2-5	CASSIYRTVREETQYF	TGTGCCAGTAGTATATATCGTACAGTCAGAGAAGAGACCCAGTACTTC
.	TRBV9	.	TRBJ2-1	CASSVSWTTTEQFF	TGTGCCAGCAGCGTATCCTGGACCACGACCGAGCAGTTCTTC
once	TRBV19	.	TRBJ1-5	CASSAQSEGPQHF	TGTGCCAGTAGTGCGCAATCCGAGGGGCCCCAGCATTTT
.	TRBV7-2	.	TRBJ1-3	CASSYQGGAGNTIYF	TGTGCCAGCAGCTACCAGGGTGGTGCAGGAAACACCATATATTTT
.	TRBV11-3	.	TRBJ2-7	CASSFSAGSSYEQYF	TGTGCCAGCAGCTTCTCCGCAGGGAGCTCCTACGAGCAGTACTTC
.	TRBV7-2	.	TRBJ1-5	CASSPMVDQPQHF	TGTGCCAGCAGCCCTATGGTCGATCAGCCCCAGCATTTT
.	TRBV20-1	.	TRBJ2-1	CSASWGPGEQFF	TGCAGTGCTAGTTGGGGGCCGGGGGAGCAGTTCTTC
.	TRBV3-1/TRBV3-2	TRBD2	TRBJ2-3	CASSQFGLASTDTQYF	TGTGCCAGCAGCCAATTTGGACTAGCGAGCACAGATACGCAGTATTTT
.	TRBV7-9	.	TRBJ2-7	CASSLSGYEQYF	TGTGCCAGCAGCCTTAGTGGCTACGAGCAGTACTTC
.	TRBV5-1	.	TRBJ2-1	CASSTGSGYNEQFF	TGCGCCAGCAGCACGGGATCGGGATACAATGAGCAGTTCTTC
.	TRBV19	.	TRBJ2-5	CASSLAHETQYF	TGTGCCAGTAGCTTGGCTCATGAGACCCAGTACTTC
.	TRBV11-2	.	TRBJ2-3	CASSLLISTDTQYF	TGTGCCAGCAGCCTCCTGATCTCCACAGATACGCAGTATTTT
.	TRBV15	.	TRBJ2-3	CATSRDPVGSTDTQYF	TGTGCCACCAGCAGAGATCCGGTAGGAAGCACAGATACGCAGTATTTT
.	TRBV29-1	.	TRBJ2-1	CSVPEPEQNEQFF	TGCAGCGTCCCCGAACCGGAGCAAAATGAGCAGTTCTTC
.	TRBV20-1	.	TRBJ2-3	CSASWVLSASSTDTQYF	TGCAGTGCTAGTTGGGTCTTATCGGCTTCTAGCACAGATACGCAGTATTTT
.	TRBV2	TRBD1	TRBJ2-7	CASSPTGVSLGEQYF	TGTGCCAGCAGCCCGACAGGGGTGAGCTTGGGGGAGCAGTACTTC
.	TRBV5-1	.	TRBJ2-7	CASSSGWTYEQYF	TGCGCCAGTAGCTCCGGGTGGACCTACGAGCAGTACTTC
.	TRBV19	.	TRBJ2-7	CASTTGQNSYEQYF	TGTGCCTCTACAACAGGGCAAAACTCCTACGAGCAGTACTTC
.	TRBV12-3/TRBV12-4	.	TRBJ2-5	CATSLLRGETQYF	TGTGCCACCTCGCTGCTCCGAGGAGAGACCCAGTACTTC
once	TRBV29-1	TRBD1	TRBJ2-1	CSVGGGQGRNEQFF	TGCAGCGTTGGGGGTGGACAGGGGAGGAATGAGCAGTTCTTC
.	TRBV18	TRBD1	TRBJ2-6	CASSQTGAGGANVLTF	TGTGCCAGCTCACAGACAGGGGCTGGTGGGGCCAACGTCCTGACTTTC
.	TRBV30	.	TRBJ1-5	CAWSVGGKDQPQHF	TGTGCCTGGAGTGTCGGCGGGAAAGATCAGCCCCAGCATTTT
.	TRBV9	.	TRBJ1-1	CASSVDSFTDTEAFF	TGTGCCAGCAGCGTGGACAGTTTTACGGACACTGAAGCTTTCTTT